The present entry profiles one T cell receptor (beta chain) with its context. Its antigen is not known. Germline V gene sequence: CDR1 SGHRS, CDR2 YFSETQ. The CDR3 consists of 16 residues. V was cut by 4 bases and J by 0 bases, with 11 bases left in between. This record belongs to a study of cytomegalovirus exposure and HLA in healthy donors. Overall study findings and caveats: TCR beta chains associated with HLA were, in a later analysis, more clonally expanded than equally common others. The availability of immune exposure information extended only to CMV serostatus. Certain indistinguishable V segments, among them TRBV6-2 and TRBV6-3, were excluded.

The PCR ran on 60 Vbeta and 13 Jbeta primers. Some clones are missing from TCRdb's copy, which holds only in-frame ones; the method was immunoSEQ multiplex PCR. The profile shows approximately 130,000 clones, about 70% of them singletons. This chain connects TRBV5-1 to TRBJ1-6; the D gene is possibly TRBD1 (5 bases). This TCR was recovered from a woman aged 40 to 50 in good health and CMV-seronegative. Sequencing was performed on PBMCs. CDR3: CASSPAGRSYNSPLHF. The CDR3 nucleotides are TGCGCCAGCAGCCCCGCGGGGCGCTCCTATAATTCACCCCTCCACTTT. The full variable domain, rest sourced from reference TRBV5-1 and TRBJ1-6, is KAGVTQTPRYLIKTRGQQVTLSCSPISGHRSVSWYQQTPGQGLQFLFEYFSETQRNKGNFPGRFSGRQFSNSRSEMNVSTLELGDSALYLCASSPAGRSYNSPLHFGNGTRLTVT.